This T cell receptor (beta chain) emerged from a study of vaccination effects on CD4 cells after COVID-19. Only in-frame clones appear in the TCRdb table, and some are missing; sequencing was by immunoSEQ multiplex PCR. The repertoire holds under 55,000 clones, with roughly three quarters as singletons. In the case of this clone: What it binds is unknown.

Following 10 days of culture, CD4+ T cells were isolated. Two-dose BNT162b2 or mRNA-1273 vaccination was given to participants. This CDR3 comprises 18 residues. The V end lost 4 bases, the J end lost 0 bases, and 19 bases lay between the germline ends. Germline V gene sequence: CDR1 PRHDT, CDR2 FYEKMQ (reference sequence). This sample comprised CD4+ T cells from PBMCs cultured without peptide, obtained after COVID-19 vaccination. This TCR was recovered from a human donor who received a COVID-19 vaccine. The V and J genes are TRBV13 and TRBJ2-1, with D possibly being TRBD1 (5 bases). CDR3 nucleotides: TGTGCCAGCAGCTCCCTGCAGACAGAATCGTCCTCCTACAATGAGCAGTTCTTC. It codes for CASSSLQTESSSYNEQFF.